The 21 T cell receptor beta chains reported below all come from one sample, sequenced in a study of a mutant IDH1 vaccine in newly diagnosed glioma. As to time point: baseline, week 1 (first vaccination visit). Treatment denoted: pre-vaccination baseline after standard-of-care therapy. This table comes from immunoSEQ multiplex PCR, and its TCRdb copy is limited to in-frame clones, with some not included. The top ten hold 7.5% to 10% of the sample, which has tens of thousands of clones, approximately 78% seen once. The sample in question was PBMCs, obtained from a glioma patient treated with radiotherapy, temozolomide or both. All receptors derive from a man in his forties or fifties with glioma. Some clones in this sample may be carry-over from other donors' samples.

The chain employs TRBV5-4 and TRBJ1-1; D not certain. The CDR3 length is 15 residues. Germline CDR1 SGHNT, CDR2 YYREEE (reference sequence). V lost 0 bases and J lost 3, with 12 bases in between. CDR3 amino acids: CASSLGVTPHTEAFF. The CDR3 coding sequence is TGTGCCAGCAGCTTGGGGGTGACTCCACACACTGAAGCTTTCTTT.

This clone was picked up one time. The genes are TRBV5-6 and TRBJ1-1, with 10 bases that match TRBD1. The V segment lost 0 bases and the J segment 9 bases; nucleotides outside the gene matches: 8. The CDR3 has 15 amino acids. CDR1 is SGHDT and CDR2 is YYEEEE in the germline V gene. The DNA for the CDR3 is TGTGCCAGCAGCTTGGGACAGGGGGCGCTTATAAAAGCTTTCTTT. Translated, it gives CASSLGQGALIKAFF.

This clone came up a few times. This rearrangement joins TRBV6-5 to TRBJ1-1; 8 nucleotides align to TRBD1. V was clipped by 5 bases and J by 2 bases; unmatched bases: 7. The CDR3 runs to 15 residues. Per germline, CDR1 MNHEY and CDR2 SVGAGI. CDR3 region: CASSLRTGPNTEAFF. The CDR3 region has the DNA TGTGCCAGCAGTCTTCGGACAGGGCCAAACACTGAAGCTTTCTTT.

This sequence joins TRBV7-6 and TRBJ2-7; D is ambiguous. In germline, CDR1 is SGHVS, CDR2 FNYEAQ. This CDR3 has 14 amino acids. Trimming stripped 1 base from V and 0 bases from J, with 7 bases between. CDR3 sequence: CASSLGGFSYEQYF. The DNA for the CDR3 is TGTGCCAGCAGCTTAGGAGGATTCTCCTACGAGCAGTACTTC. The full variable domain, rest sourced from reference TRBV7-6 and TRBJ2-7, is GAGVSQSPRYKVTKRGQDVALRCDPISGHVSLYWYRQALGQGPEFLTYFNYEAQQDKSGLPNDRFSAERPEGSISTLTIQRTEQRDSAMYRCASSLGGFSYEQYFGPGTRLTVT.

This chain links TRBV7-9 with TRBJ1-4; no reliable D call. The CDR3 totals 14 residues. The V and J ends lost 1 base and 10 bases respectively, with 13 bases between them. Germline V lookup: CDR1 SEHNR, CDR2 FQNEAQ (reference sequence). The CDR3 reads CASSLDEAWRKLFF. The CDR3 nucleotides are TGTGCCAGCAGCTTAGATGAGGCCTGGAGAAAACTGTTTTTT.

The chain has TRBV7-9 and TRBJ2-3, with D hard to call. The CDR3 is made up of 16 amino acids. CDR1 SEHNR and CDR2 FQNEAQ come from the germline V gene (reference sequence). The V end lost 1 base, the J end lost 0 bases, and 11 bases lay between the germline ends. The CDR3 spells CASSLGGGRSTDTQYF. The CDR3 DNA follows: TGTGCCAGCAGCTTAGGAGGTGGACGGAGCACAGATACGCAGTATTTT.

The chain has TRBV30 and TRBJ2-1, with D maybe TRBD2 (5 bases). V was shortened by 3 bases and J by 4 bases, with 13 bases between the two germline ends. This CDR3 is 14 amino acids long. Germline lookup yields CDR1 GTSNPN and CDR2 SVGIG (reference sequence). This chain's CDR3 is CAWRPGLAYNEQFF. The CDR3 region has the DNA TGTGCCTGGAGGCCGGGCCTAGCTTACAATGAGCAGTTCTTC. The complete variable domain, with remaining parts taken from reference TRBV30 and TRBJ2-1, reads SQTIHQWPATLVQPVGSPLSLECTVEGTSNPNLYWYRQAAGRGLQLLFYSVGIGQISSEVPQNLSASRPQDRQFILSSKKLLLSDSGFYLCAWRPGLAYNEQFFGPGTRLTVL.

The chain couples TRBV21-1 to TRBJ1-5. TRBV21-1 has pseudogene status. The CDR3 consists of 14 residues. The DNA of the CDR3 is TGTGCCAGCAGCCTCGGTTGGAGCAATCAGCCCCAGCATTTT. This translates into CASSLGWSNQPQHF.

This clone was observed a handful of times. The rearrangement links TRBV6-5 to TRBJ1-4; D perhaps matches TRBD1 (6 bases). V lost 4 bases, J lost 8 bases, and 17 bases lay in between. The CDR3 contains 15 residues. Germline CDR1 and CDR2: MNHEY and SVGAGI. The CDR3 sequence: CASSSKGQWGEKLFF. The CDR3 bases are TGTGCCAGCAGTTCTAAAGGACAGTGGGGAGAAAAACTGTTTTTT.

The rearrangement uses TRBV10-3 and TRBJ1-2, with 7 bases matching TRBD1. J gave up 4 bases and V 4 bases, and 9 bases lay outside the gene matches. The CDR3 loop spans 15 amino acids. Looked up from germline, CDR1 is ENHRY and CDR2 is SYGVKD. In DNA, the CDR3 is TGTGCCATCAGTGTAGGAGAGGGGGCTACCTATGGCTACACCTTC. Protein product: CAISVGEGATYGYTF.

J is TRBJ1-1 and V is TRBV19, with D hard to call. The V and J ends lost 1 base and 4 bases respectively, with 13 bases between them. The CDR3 totals 15 residues. CDR1 is LNHDA and CDR2 is SQIVND in the germline V gene (reference sequence). The CDR3 spells CASSIGPQPGTEAFF. The CDR3 DNA reads as TGTGCCAGTAGTATAGGGCCCCAGCCGGGCACTGAAGCTTTCTTT.

This chain uses TRBV2 with TRBJ1-1, with D maybe TRBD1 (5 bases). The CDR3 has 14 residues. V dropped 3 bases and J dropped 4 bases, with 12 bases sitting between them. From germline, CDR1 is SNHLY and CDR2 FYNNEI. In DNA, the CDR3 is TGTGCCAGCAGTGACGAGGGGAGTAGCACTGAAGCTTTCTTT. Translating gives CASSDEGSSTEAFF.

The rearrangement links TRBV14 to TRBJ1-4; D might be TRBD1 (5 bases). V was clipped by 1 base and J by 5 bases, with 14 bases between them. CDR3 size: 16 residues. Looked up from germline, CDR1 is SGHDN and CDR2 is FVKESK. CDR3 DNA sequence: TGTGCCAGCAGCCAAGGAGGTCCGGGGGTGAATGAAAAACTGTTTTTT. Encoded protein: CASSQGGPGVNEKLFF. The full variable domain, rest sourced from reference TRBV14 and TRBJ1-4, is EAGVTQFPSHSVIEKGQTVTLRCDPISGHDNLYWYRRVMGKEIKFLLHFVKESKQDESGMPNNRFLAERTGGTYSTLKVQPAELEDSGVYFCASSQGGPGVNEKLFFGSGTQLSVL.

V and J are TRBV6-1 and TRBJ1-3, with D maybe TRBD1 (6 bases). The CDR3 consists of 15 residues. V gave up 2 bases and J gave up 4 bases, with 12 bases separating them. CDR1 MNHNS and CDR2 SASEGT come from the germline V gene. In DNA, the CDR3 is TGTGCCAGCAGTGAAATTGAGGGGGAGGGAAACACCATATATTTT. This sequence encodes CASSEIEGEGNTIYF.

J is TRBJ1-3 and V is TRBV5-1, with D possibly TRBD1 on 5 matching bases. V lost 5 bases and J 0 bases, leaving 12 bases between the germline ends. CDR1 is SGHRS, CDR2 YFSETQ, per germline. This CDR3 has 15 amino acids. CDR3 bases: TGCGCCAGCAGGTTGACAGATCTCTCTGGAAACACCATATATTTT. This sequence encodes CASRLTDLSGNTIYF.

This clone was counted only a few times. The chain recombines TRBV20-1 with TRBJ1-1; TRBD1 matches 10 bases. There are 11 residues in the CDR3. Germline CDR1 and CDR2: DFQATT and SNEGSKA (reference sequence). J lost 7 bases, V lost 6 bases, and 2 bases had no gene match. The CDR3 here is CSARDRGEAFF. In nucleotides, the CDR3 is TGCAGTGCCCGGGACAGGGGTGAAGCTTTCTTT.

This rearrangement joins TRBV6-5 to TRBJ1-1; D possibly corresponds to TRBD1 (5 bases). This CDR3 has 15 residues. The V gene lost 6 bases and the J gene lost 2 bases, with 16 bases spanning the gap. Per the germline V gene, CDR1 is MNHEY and CDR2 is SVGAGI. CDR3 residues: CASSSQGAPNTEAFF. CDR3 nucleotide sequence: TGTGCCAGCAGCTCTCAGGGTGCCCCTAACACTGAAGCTTTCTTT.

The V call is TRBV9, the J call TRBJ2-7, with 13 bases identical to TRBD2. CDR1 is SGDLS, CDR2 YYNGEE, per germline. This CDR3 is 16 amino acids long. V lost 3 bases, J lost 3 bases, and 6 bases stayed unmatched. The CDR3 sequence: CASSATSGGDNYEQYF. The CDR3 nucleotides are TGTGCCAGCAGCGCTACTAGCGGGGGGGACAACTACGAGCAGTACTTC.

The V call is TRBV10-3, the J call TRBJ2-7, with TRBD1 identical over 10 bases. The CDR3 loop spans 14 amino acids. Trimming cost V 2 bases and J 3 bases; bases outside gene matches: 1. The germline V gene has CDR1 ENHRY and CDR2 SYGVKD. CDR3 bases: TGTGCCATCAGTGAGGGGGACAGGGGCTACGAGCAGTACTTC. It is translated as CAISEGDRGYEQYF.

The chain carries TRBV2 and TRBJ2-6, with 9 nucleotides matching TRBD1. The V gene's germline CDR1 is SNHLY and CDR2 FYNNEI. V lost 5 bases, J lost 4 bases, and 6 bases stayed unmatched. CDR3 length: 16 amino acids. CDR3 DNA: TGTGCCAGCAGTAACGGACAGGGGAGAGGGGCCAACGTCCTGACTTTC. It yields the protein CASSNGQGRGANVLTF.

Note on this clone: It may be a read error: a sequence one base away is much more abundant. The V gene is TRBV6-6, the J gene TRBJ1-1; D is perhaps TRBD1 (6 bases). This CDR3 spans 13 amino acids. V was cut by 6 bases and J by 1 base, with 9 bases left in between. The germline V gene encodes CDR1 MNHNY and CDR2 SVGAGI (reference sequence). The CDR3 DNA is TGTGCCAGCAGGCCCAGGGGGAACACTGAAGCTTTCTTT. Translating gives CASRPRGNTEAFF.